What follows describes a single TCR beta chain. Its antigen is currently unknown. The V gene's germline CDR1 is LNHDA and CDR2 SQIVND (reference sequence). The CDR3 runs 15 residues. V lost 4 bases to trimming and J lost 3 bases; unmatched junction nucleotides: 8. This entry is derived from a study of memory CD4+ T cells and cytomegalovirus serostatus. Sequencing used immunoSEQ multiplex PCR; TCRdb keeps in-frame clones, though not all of them. This sample yields 46,000 or so clones, of which roughly 80% are seen a single time; 0.61% belongs to the top ten. Study observations and caveats: Median bootstrapped AUC for CMV status was just over 0.94 originally, 0.9 to 0.93 US-trained.

Single viable CD3+CD4+CD8-CD45RO+ cells were sorted as the memory CD4+ T cells. The TCR originated in an adult in good health and CMV-seronegative. V gene TRBV19 combines with J gene TRBJ2-7; the match to TRBD1 covers 8 bases. What was sequenced was memory CD4+ T cells from blood. CDR3 residues: CASSTKTGGNYEQYF. As DNA, the CDR3 is TGTGCCAGTAGTACGAAAACAGGGGGAAACTACGAGCAGTACTTC.